The rows below give T cell receptor beta chains drawn from one sample of a study of OX40 agonist ivuxolimab in advanced cancers. Sequenced by immunoSEQ multiplex PCR; TCRdb stores in-frame clones only, minus some. The data hold approximately 59,000 clones, with about 85% observed a single time. The starting material was CD4+ or CD8+ T cells sorted from blood, obtained in a trial of the OX40 agonist ivuxolimab. The receptor source for this set is an adult with an advanced solid tumor such as melanoma, head and neck, liver or kidney cancer. The CDR3 runs from the conserved cysteine through the conserved F or W. D genes are given only for firm matches. Size is stated for part of the rows, as once, few or many counts, or as a class when the clone is expanded.

TRBV6-5	NA	once	TRBJ1-4	TGTGCCAGCAGTACCAGGTTCAGGTTTGGGGAAAAACTGTTTTTT	CASSTRFRFGEKLFF
TRBV21-1	NA	NA	TRBJ2-7	TGTGCCAGCAGCCCTCACGTGGTGCGAAGGGTTCACTACGAGCAGTACTTC	CASSPHVVRRVHYEQYF
TRBV7-9	NA	NA	TRBJ2-7	TGTGCCAGCAGCTTAGATTTGCGGACGGGGGAGCAGTACTTC	CASSLDLRTGEQYF
TRBV2	NA	NA	TRBJ2-7	TGTGCCAGCAGTGCCGGGGGGCTCTCCTACGAGCAGTACTTC	CASSAGGLSYEQYF
TRBV7-2	NA	NA	TRBJ2-3	TGTGCCAGCAGCTTAAGGTCTGGAGGCTCGGATACGCAGTATTTT	CASSLRSGGSDTQYF
TRBV28	NA	NA	TRBJ1-2	TGTGCCAGCACTCTAGGGGTGGGTGGCTACACCTTC	CASTLGVGGYTF
TRBV11-3	NA	NA	TRBJ2-3	TGTGCCAGCAGCTTATCCAGGGCAAGTCCAGATACGCAGTATTTT	CASSLSRASPDTQYF
TRBV28	NA	NA	TRBJ1-5	TGTGCCAGCGGACAGAGCAATCAGCCCCAGCATTTT	CASGQSNQPQHF
TRBV7-9	TRBD1	NA	TRBJ2-7	TGTGCCAGCAGCTTACCGGACAGGGGAGTTTGGGAGCAGTACTTC	CASSLPDRGVWEQYF
TRBV27	TRBD1	NA	TRBJ1-5	TGTGCCAGCCGACCCAAAGGGGGCGGGGGGGTTAGCAATCAGCCCCAGCATTTT	CASRPKGGGGVSNQPQHF
TRBV10-3	NA	few	TRBJ1-1	TGTGCCATGCGGGGGCCCGGTATGAACACTGAAGCTTTCTTT	CAMRGPGMNTEAFF
TRBV5-8	NA	once	TRBJ2-6	TGTGCCAGCAGCTTGGGACGGAGCTCTGGGGCCAACGTCCTGACTTTC	CASSLGRSSGANVLTF
TRBV9	TRBD2	NA	TRBJ2-5	TGTGCCAGCAGCGTTGCTAGCGGGATGGGACAAGAGACCCAGTACTTC	CASSVASGMGQETQYF
TRBV28	NA	NA	TRBJ2-5	TGTGCCAGCAGTTTAAGTCGGGCCCAAGAGACCCAGTACTTC	CASSLSRAQETQYF
TRBV5-1	NA	NA	TRBJ2-2	TGCGCCAGCAGCTTGGGGGACACCGGGGAGCTGTTTTTT	CASSLGDTGELFF
TRBV19	NA	NA	TRBJ2-5	TGTGCCAGTAGTAAGGGGACTTCACTATTGGGAGAGACCCAGTACTTC	CASSKGTSLLGETQYF
TRBV27	NA	NA	TRBJ2-1	TGTGCCAGCAGAGCAGTAGCGGCCATCGCGGATGAGCAGTTCTTC	CASRAVAAIADEQFF
TRBV7-3	NA	NA	TRBJ2-6	TGTGCCAGCAGCTTATTAGGGGTCTCTGGGGCCAACGTCCTGACTTTC	CASSLLGVSGANVLTF
TRBV6-1	NA	NA	TRBJ1-5	TGTGCCAGCAAAAATTGGGACGGGAATCAGCCCCAGCATTTT	CASKNWDGNQPQHF
TRBV4-3	TRBD1	once	TRBJ2-1	TGCGCCAGCAGCCAAGGGGGACAGGTCCCTGAGCAGTTCTTC	CASSQGGQVPEQFF